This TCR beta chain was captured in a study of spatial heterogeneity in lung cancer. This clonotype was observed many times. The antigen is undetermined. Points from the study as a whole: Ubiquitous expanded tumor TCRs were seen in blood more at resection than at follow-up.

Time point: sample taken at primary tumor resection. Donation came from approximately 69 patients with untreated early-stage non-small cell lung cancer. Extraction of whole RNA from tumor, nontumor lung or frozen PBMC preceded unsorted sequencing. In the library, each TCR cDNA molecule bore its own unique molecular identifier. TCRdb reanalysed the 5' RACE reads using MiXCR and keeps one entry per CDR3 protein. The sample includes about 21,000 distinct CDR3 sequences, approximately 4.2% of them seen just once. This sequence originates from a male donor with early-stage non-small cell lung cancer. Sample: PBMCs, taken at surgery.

The CDR3 sequence: CASSLARDRQETQYF. CDR3 nucleotides: TGTGCCAGCAGCTTAGCGCGAGACAGACAAGAGACCCAGTACTTC. This chain links TRBV7-9 with TRBJ2-5; D perhaps matches TRBD1 (5 bases). Germline CDR1 SEHNR, CDR2 FQNEAQ (reference sequence). This CDR3 comprises 15 residues. With 0 bases removed from V and 2 bases from J, the gap between germline ends came to 10 bases.